This T cell receptor (beta chain) comes out of a study of cytotoxic CD8 clonotypes in ibrutinib-treated CLL. Study summary: The patients comprised approximately ten relapsed/refractory and around 16 treatment-naive cases, 17 to 18 IGHV unmutated. Productive templates averaged 255,043 per sample, and productive rearrangements 90,000 to 100,000.

Germline trimming cut 4 bases from V and 0 bases from J; bases unmatched to any gene: 9. Germline V gene lookup returns CDR1 SGHTA and CDR2 FQGNSA. The CDR3 length is 17 residues. The assay was immunoSEQ multiplex PCR, and TCRdb's table has in-frame clones only and misses some. The sample shows about 57,000 clones, approximately 60% of them seen only once. Study findings and constraints: At the start, clonality exceeded age-matched healthy donors and followed circulating CD8+ T-cell counts.

On this clone itself: Antigen specificity is unknown.

The rearrangement links TRBV7-2 to TRBJ1-5; the match to TRBD1 covers 7 bases. The TCR sequence derives from a human donor with chronic lymphocytic leukemia. Material: PBMCs, obtained after 24 months of ibrutinib treatment. The CDR3 protein is CASSSQGQARSNQPQHF. The DNA of the CDR3 is TGTGCCAGCAGCTCCCAAGGACAGGCACGTAGCAATCAGCCCCAGCATTTT.